Below, one TCR beta chain is given with its context. Its target is unknown. The source of the sample is a study of blood T cells in healthy people across ages. Study context: Template-switching capture recovered about one barcoded beta molecule per two T cells. Study-level points and caveats: Per million T cells, TCR beta diversity dropped about linearly as age rose.

The germline gives CDR1 MNHNY, CDR2 SVGAGI (reference sequence). The CDR3 is 15 amino acids. V lost 2 bases and J lost 3, with 14 bases in between. The second PCR ran roughly 7 to 11 cycles with a sample-barcoded 5' primer and J-beta primers. TCRdb re-called the 5' RACE reads with MiXCR, one entry per CDR3 protein. The sample carries 780,000 or so distinct CDR3 sequences, just under 25% recorded once. Isolation per sample recovered at least 7 million PBMCs. Total RNA was isolated from each sample in quantities of at least 6 micrograms. Separately, the same data were catalogued under a study of T cells of mothers and their children.

The chain couples TRBV6-6 to TRBJ2-7, with D possibly TRBD2 on 6 matching bases. Source material: blood. The sequence was obtained from a boy under 18 in good health. The CDR3 loop reads CASSYGGAESYEQYF. The CDR3 DNA sequence: TGTGCCAGCAGTTACGGCGGGGCGGAGAGCTACGAGCAGTACTTC.